These 23 T cell receptor beta chains were sequenced from one sample in a study of blood T cell repertoires in COVID-19. Measured with immunoSEQ multiplex PCR; TCRdb has only the in-frame clones, and not every one. The profile shows 80,000 to 130,000 clones, roughly 87% of them singletons. Sequencing was done on a sample of peripheral blood. The receptors come from a woman aged 60 to 75 with acute or convalescent COVID-19.

V gene TRBV19 combines with J gene TRBJ2-7; TRBD2 agrees at 9 bases. V lost 4 bases, J lost 5 bases, and 6 bases stayed unmatched. Germline-derived CDR1 and CDR2 are LNHDA and SQIVND (reference sequence). CDR3 size: 14 residues. CDR3 residues: CASSTGLASNEQYV. The CDR3 nucleotides read TGTGCCAGTAGTACTGGACTAGCGAGTAACGAGCAGTACGTC.

The chain has TRBV2 and TRBJ1-2; 10 bases align to TRBD1. The germline V gene encodes CDR1 SNHLY and CDR2 FYNNEI. The CDR3 consists of 14 residues. J was trimmed by 4 bases and V by 7 bases; bases with no gene match: 6. The CDR3 DNA is TGTGCCAGCAATGACAGGGGGCAAGGCTATGGCTACACCTTC. It encodes CASNDRGQGYGYTF.

CDR3: CASSELAGGYNEQFF. The CDR3 nucleotides read TGTGCCAGCAGTGAGCTAGCGGGAGGGTACAATGAGCAGTTCTTC. The V and J genes are TRBV11-3 and TRBJ2-1; 12 bases map to TRBD2. Unmatched junction bases numbered 4, after V lost 6 bases and J lost 4 bases. Germline V gene data show CDR1 as SGHNT and CDR2 as YENEEA. The CDR3 sequence is 15 residues long.

The V gene is TRBV18, the J gene TRBJ1-5; 9 nucleotides line up with TRBD1. Germline assignment: CDR1 KGHSH and CDR2 LQKENI. The V gene end was trimmed by 6 bases and the J gene end by 6 bases; junction bases not matched to a gene: 6. The length of the CDR3 is 14 residues. The CDR3 loop is CASSPGQGIQPQHF. The CDR3 coding sequence is TGTGCCAGCTCCCCCGGACAGGGGATTCAGCCCCAGCATTTT.

The V and J genes are TRBV5-1 and TRBJ2-2; 9 positions match TRBD1. V shed 4 bases, J shed 4 bases, and the junction held 8 bases outside the gene matches. Germline loops: CDR1 SGHRS, CDR2 YFSETQ. This CDR3 is 16 amino acids long. The CDR3 loop is CASSAGTGSATGELFF. As DNA, the CDR3 is TGCGCCAGCAGCGCCGGGACAGGGTCGGCCACCGGGGAGCTGTTTTTT.

This clone was seen only a few times. This chain connects TRBV6-5 to TRBJ1-6; 8 nucleotides match TRBD1. Germline V gene data show CDR1 as MNHEY and CDR2 as SVGAGI. The CDR3 has 13 residues. The J segment lost 7 bases and the V segment lost 7 bases, leaving 3 bases of the junction unmatched. The CDR3 bases are TGTGCCAGCACTAGACAGGGGAATTCACCCCTCCACTTT. Its translation: CASTRQGNSPLHF.

This sequence joins TRBV19 and TRBJ1-1; TRBD1 might be the D (5 bases). The CDR3 length is 17 residues. CDR1 and CDR2 (germline): LNHDA, SQIVND (reference sequence). V lost 2 bases and J lost 2, with 18 bases in between. The CDR3 here is CASSIQGAGPRNTEAFF. The CDR3 nucleotides read TGTGCCAGTAGTATACAGGGCGCCGGCCCGCGCAACACTGAAGCTTTCTTT.

The V call is TRBV6-1, the J call TRBJ2-1; TRBD1 is a possible D gene (6 bases). This CDR3 spans 15 amino acids. With 2 bases removed from V and 3 bases from J, the gap between germline ends came to 11 bases. From germline, CDR1 is MNHNS and CDR2 SASEGT. The CDR3 spells CASSEYSTGYNEQFF. The CDR3 nucleotides read TGTGCCAGCAGTGAATATTCGACAGGCTACAATGAGCAGTTCTTC.

The V gene is TRBV19, the J gene TRBJ1-1; D not resolved. V was cut by 3 bases and J by 3 bases, with 11 bases left in between. The germline V gene encodes CDR1 LNHDA and CDR2 SQIVND (reference sequence). This CDR3 is built from 14 residues. The CDR3 reads CASSMDRHHTEAFF. The CDR3 coding sequence is TGTGCCAGTAGTATGGATAGACACCACACTGAAGCTTTCTTT.

The chain couples TRBV30 to TRBJ2-4; possibly TRBD2 for D (7 bases). The germline V gene encodes CDR1 GTSNPN and CDR2 SVGIG (reference sequence). Between the trimmed V and J ends, which lost 0 bases and 8 bases, there was a span of 14 bases. The CDR3 consists of 14 residues. The CDR3 bases are TGTGCCTGGAGTGTACCGGGGGCGGGAGACATTCAGTACTTC. This encodes CAWSVPGAGDIQYF.

This clone was seen only once. The gene calls are TRBV6-5 and TRBJ1-2; 9 nucleotides line up with TRBD1. With V trimmed by 2 bases and J by 8 bases, 3 bases remained unmatched. The CDR3 consists of 13 residues. Germline V gene sequence: CDR1 MNHEY, CDR2 SVGAGI. CDR3 sequence: CASSYGDRDGYTF. The CDR3 DNA sequence: TGTGCCAGCAGTTACGGGGACAGGGACGGCTACACCTTC.

The chain is built from TRBV6-6 and TRBJ2-3, with 8 bases that match TRBD2. Germline lookup yields CDR1 MNHNY and CDR2 SVGAGI (reference sequence). J was trimmed by 2 bases and V by 6 bases; bases with no gene match: 10. The CDR3 is 16 amino acids. CDR3 coding DNA: TGTGCCAGCAGATCCCGCAGGACTAGCAACACAGATACGCAGTATTTT. This gives the protein CASRSRRTSNTDTQYF.

The chain employs TRBV6-6 and TRBJ2-2; 7 nucleotides align to TRBD2. Germline loops: CDR1 MNHNY, CDR2 SVGAGI (reference sequence). The V and J ends lost 6 bases and 10 bases, in that order; junction bases with no gene match: 14. The CDR3 runs 15 residues. CDR3 amino acids: CASRPSGTTSEELFF. DNA for the CDR3: TGTGCCAGCAGGCCCAGCGGGACCACCTCCGAGGAGCTGTTTTTT.

The rearrangement joins TRBV12-3 or TRBV12-4 to TRBJ1-2; D might be TRBD1 (6 bases). V lost 5 bases to trimming and J lost 4 bases, with 11 bases between them. The CDR3 has 13 amino acids. This CDR3 is CASSLTGTYGYTF. CDR3 DNA sequence: TGTGCCAGCAGTCTGACAGGTACCTATGGCTACACCTTC.

The V gene is TRBV5-4, the J gene TRBJ2-5; D is ambiguous. Germline V lookup: CDR1 SGHNT, CDR2 YYREEE (reference sequence). This CDR3 is 14 amino acids long. V was pared by 0 bases and J by 2 bases, with 8 bases between. The CDR3 protein is CASSLGAAQETQYF. The CDR3 DNA sequence: TGTGCCAGCAGCTTGGGGGCAGCTCAAGAGACCCAGTACTTC.

This clone was seen a handful of times. V usage is TRBV9 and J usage is TRBJ1-3, with 7 nucleotides matching TRBD1. The CDR3 consists of 17 residues. Germline CDR1 is SGDLS and CDR2 is YYNGEE. V trimming: 4 bases; J trimming: 0 bases; junction bases outside the gene matches: 10. This chain's CDR3 is CASSLTPGQDSGNTIYF. In nucleotides, the CDR3 is TGTGCCAGCAGCCTCACACCAGGACAGGACTCTGGAAACACCATATATTTT.

The V and J genes are TRBV20-1 and TRBJ1-4; 9 bases map to TRBD1. CDR3 length equals 14 residues. The germline CDR1 and CDR2 sequences are DFQATT and SNEGSKA (reference sequence). Unmatched junction bases numbered 10, after V lost 3 bases and J lost 11 bases. The CDR3 spells CSASSGTGQRKLFF. The CDR3 DNA follows: TGCAGTGCTAGTTCCGGGACAGGGCAACGGAAACTGTTTTTT.

The rearrangement joins TRBV7-3 to TRBJ2-1; 7 nucleotides line up with TRBD1. J lost 8 bases, V lost 6 bases, and 13 bases had no gene match. Germline V gives CDR1 SGHTA, CDR2 FQGTGA. The CDR3 spans 15 residues. CDR3 in amino acids: CASSHRQGRLDEQFF. The CDR3 DNA sequence: TGTGCCAGCAGTCACCGACAGGGTCGCTTGGATGAGCAGTTCTTC. Combining the CDR3 with reference TRBV7-3 and TRBJ2-1 gives the whole variable domain GAGVSQTPSNKVTEKGKYVELRCDPISGHTALYWYRQSLGQGPEFLIYFQGTGAADDSGLPNDRFFAVRPEGSVSTLKIQRTERGDSAVYLCASSHRQGRLDEQFFGPGTRLTVL.

The rearrangement uses TRBV11-2 and TRBJ2-1; D unclear. The CDR3 extends over 13 amino acids. The germline V gene has CDR1 SGHAT and CDR2 FQNNGV. V gave up 5 bases and J gave up 7 bases, with 12 bases separating them. CDR3 nucleotides: TGTGCCAGCAGCCCCGACTGGCGTAATGAGCAGTTCTTC. Translation: CASSPDWRNEQFF.

This sequence joins TRBV11-2 and TRBJ1-1, with D uncertain. Germline values: CDR1 SGHAT, CDR2 FQNNGV. This CDR3 has 12 residues. V was cut by 5 bases and J by 4 bases, with 8 bases left in between. The DNA of the CDR3 is TGTGCCAGCAGCAGAGAGAGCACTGAAGCTTTCTTT. It encodes CASSRESTEAFF.

This clone was observed once. The chain is built from TRBV25-1 and TRBJ1-2, with D possibly matching TRBD1 (6 bases). V was shortened by 6 bases and J by 3 bases, with 17 bases between the two germline ends. Germline assignment: CDR1 MGHDK and CDR2 SYGVNS. This CDR3 is built from 15 residues. DNA of the CDR3: TGTGCCAGCAGCCCCGACTCGCAGGGGTACTATGGCTACACCTTC. Protein sequence: CASSPDSQGYYGYTF.

The gene calls are TRBV6-5 and TRBJ2-1; 9 bases are shared with TRBD2. Looked up from germline, CDR1 is MNHEY and CDR2 is SVGAGI. The ends lost 4 bases at V and 5 bases at J; junction bases unmatched: 9. The CDR3 extends over 16 amino acids. CDR3 sequence reads: CASSSHSGRIDNEQFF. The CDR3 region has the DNA TGTGCCAGCAGTTCTCATAGCGGGAGAATCGACAATGAGCAGTTCTTC.

In its sample, this clone was seen once. This chain uses TRBV28 with TRBJ2-2, with 9 nucleotides matching TRBD1. The germline CDR1 and CDR2 sequences are MDHEN and SYDVKM. This CDR3 is built from 16 residues. Trimming removed 6 bases from V and 4 bases from J; junction bases left unmatched: 9. As DNA, the CDR3 is TGTGCCAGCAGAAGCGGACAGGGGAGGCGCACCGGGGAGCTGTTTTTT. Translated, it gives CASRSGQGRRTGELFF.